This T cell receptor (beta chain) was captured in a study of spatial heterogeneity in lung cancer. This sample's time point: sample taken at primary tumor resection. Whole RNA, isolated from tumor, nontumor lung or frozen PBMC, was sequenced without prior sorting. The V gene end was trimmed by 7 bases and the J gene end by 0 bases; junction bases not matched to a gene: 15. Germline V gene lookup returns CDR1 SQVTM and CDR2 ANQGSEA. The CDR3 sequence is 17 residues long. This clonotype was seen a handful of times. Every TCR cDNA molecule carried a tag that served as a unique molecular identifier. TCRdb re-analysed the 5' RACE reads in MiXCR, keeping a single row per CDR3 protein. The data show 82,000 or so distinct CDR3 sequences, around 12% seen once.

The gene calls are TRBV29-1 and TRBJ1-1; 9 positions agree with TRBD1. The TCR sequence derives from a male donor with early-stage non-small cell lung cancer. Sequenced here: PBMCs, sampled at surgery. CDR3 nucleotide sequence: TGCAGCGCCAGAGACTCCGGGACAGGGTTGATGAACACTGAAGCTTTCTTT. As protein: CSARDSGTGLMNTEAFF.